This T cell receptor beta chain was sequenced in a study of PD-1 blockade in classical Hodgkin lymphoma. Broader study findings: The repertoire differences lack a defined cause, possibly disease activity or prior therapy. Healthy donors were reported to have higher baseline TCR diversity than newly diagnosed patients. Baseline diversity resembling that of newly diagnosed patients was seen in complete responders.

There was relapse after autologous stem cell transplantation in every patient, and there was variation in brentuximab vedotin exposure. To note about this clone: Its antigen is undetermined.

Assay used: immunoSEQ multiplex PCR; TCRdb lists only in-frame clones, some missing. The table includes around 25,000 clones, approximately 78% detected once. Germline V gene lookup returns CDR1 MDHEN and CDR2 SYDVKM. Trimming left V 5 bases short and J 1 base short, with 11 bases between. The CDR3 extends over 14 amino acids. The sequence derives from a human donor with classical Hodgkin lymphoma. The starting material was peripheral blood mononuclear cells (PBMCs), obtained before the second cycle of nivolumab. The gene calls are TRBV28 and TRBJ1-2; D might be TRBD1 (5 bases). The CDR3 spells CASSPGTLNYGYTF. In nucleotides, the CDR3 is TGTGCCAGCAGTCCCGGGACCCTTAACTATGGCTACACCTTC.